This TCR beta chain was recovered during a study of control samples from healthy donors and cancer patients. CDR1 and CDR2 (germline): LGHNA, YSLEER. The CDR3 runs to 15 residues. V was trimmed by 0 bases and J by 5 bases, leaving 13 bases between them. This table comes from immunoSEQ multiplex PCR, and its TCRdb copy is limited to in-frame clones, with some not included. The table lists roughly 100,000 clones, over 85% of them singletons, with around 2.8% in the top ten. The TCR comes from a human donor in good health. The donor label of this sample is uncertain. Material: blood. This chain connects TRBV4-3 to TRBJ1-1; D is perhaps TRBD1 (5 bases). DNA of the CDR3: TGCGCCAGCAGCCAAGACAGGGCGGGGAGAACTGAAGCTTTCTTT. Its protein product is CASSQDRAGRTEAFF.